This T cell receptor (beta chain) was observed in a study of blood T cell repertoires in COVID-19. Clones were read by immunoSEQ multiplex PCR, and TCRdb kept only the in-frame ones, dropping some. The sample lists 70,000 to 85,000 clones, nearly 90% seen once, with less than 3% in the top ten. The CDR3 runs to 15 residues. V trimming: 3 bases; J trimming: 0 bases; junction bases outside the gene matches: 4. Germline assignment: CDR1 DFQATT and CDR2 SNEGSKA (reference sequence). The gene calls are TRBV20-1 and TRBJ1-3; 8 nucleotides agree with TRBD1. Specimen: peripheral blood. The receptor was derived from a man between 65 and 85 years old with active or convalescent COVID-19. In DNA form, the CDR3 reads TGCAGTGCTAGTTCGGACAGGGTCTCTGGAAACACCATATATTTT. Translated: CSASSDRVSGNTIYF.